The 28 T cell receptor beta chains in this list originate from one sample, sequenced in a study of blood T cell repertoires in COVID-19. Profiled with immunoSEQ multiplex PCR; TCRdb holds only in-frame clones, not every one. The sample contains 250,000 to 400,000 clones, more than 75% of which appear only once. Sequencing was carried out using PBMCs or T cells enriched from blood (not recorded which). These receptors all stem from a man between 60 and 75 years old who had recovered from COVID-19.

The rearrangement uses TRBV2 and TRBJ2-7, with TRBD2 matching over 12 bases. CDR1 is SNHLY and CDR2 is FYNNEI in the germline V gene. After removal of 5 bases from V and 7 bases from J, the junction contained 9 bases not matched to a gene. The CDR3 has 15 amino acids. CDR3 sequence reads: CASSPLAGGLGEQYF. CDR3 nucleotide sequence: TGTGCCAGCAGTCCCCTAGCGGGAGGGCTGGGGGAGCAGTACTTC.

The V gene is TRBV6-5, the J gene TRBJ2-4, with D possibly matching TRBD2 (5 bases). Germline V gene sequence: CDR1 MNHEY, CDR2 SVGAGI. The CDR3 contains 14 residues. V lost 9 bases to trimming and J lost 3 bases, with 15 bases between them. DNA of the CDR3: TGTGCCAGTAACCAGGACTGGGGCAAAAACATTCAGTACTTC. Encoded protein: CASNQDWGKNIQYF.

The chain joins TRBV7-3 to TRBJ2-3, with 13 bases fitting TRBD2. Trimming took 0 bases from V and 5 from J; bases not matched to a gene: 8. The germline gives CDR1 SGHTA, CDR2 FQGTGA. The CDR3 is 18 residues long. The CDR3 DNA is TGTGCCAGCAGCTTAACCCCCACTAGCGGGGGGGCGGGAGATACGCAGTATTTT. The encoded protein is CASSLTPTSGGAGDTQYF.

On this clone: A read error may account for a junction end that differs from germline. This sequence joins TRBV4-2 and TRBJ1-6; D is undetermined. Looked up from germline, CDR1 is LGHNA and CDR2 is YNFKEQ. The CDR3 length is 15 residues. In nucleotides, the CDR3 is TGTGCCAGCAGTCAAGATGAGTCTTTTCCCTCACCCCTCCACTTT. Amino acid sequence: CASSQDESFPSPLHF.

J is TRBJ1-1 and V is TRBV30; a possible D gene is TRBD1 (6 bases). V was trimmed by 0 bases and J by 11 bases, leaving 16 bases between them. Germline V lookup: CDR1 GTSNPN, CDR2 SVGIG (reference sequence). The CDR3 is made up of 13 amino acids. As DNA, the CDR3 is TGTGCCTGGAGTGTAAATTTAGGACAGTGGGCTTTCTTT. Protein product: CAWSVNLGQWAFF.

The V gene is TRBV12-3 or TRBV12-4, the J gene TRBJ2-1; no definite D call. The CDR3 length is 11 residues. The V gene lost 5 bases and the J gene lost 13 bases, with 12 bases spanning the gap. CDR3 bases: TGTGCCAGCAGTCAAGCTCGACTTCAGTTCTTC. Its translation is CASSQARLQFF.

V usage is TRBV6-5 and J usage is TRBJ2-1, with TRBD2 matching 9 bases. The CDR3 has 15 residues. Germline-derived CDR1 and CDR2 are MNHEY and SVGAGI. Unmatched junction bases numbered 8, after V lost 6 bases and J lost 5 bases. This CDR3 is CASSQERLADNEQFF. The CDR3 coding sequence is TGTGCCAGCAGCCAGGAGCGACTAGCGGACAATGAGCAGTTCTTC.

The chain is built from TRBV5-4 and TRBJ2-5; TRBD2 matches at 10 bases. From germline, CDR1 is SGHNT and CDR2 YYREEE (reference sequence). The trim removed 2 bases at V and 5 bases at J, leaving 6 bases unmatched. The CDR3 runs 15 residues. The CDR3 DNA sequence: TGTGCCAGCAGCTTAGGAGGAGCGGGGGGGGAGACCCAGTACTTC. This sequence encodes CASSLGGAGGETQYF.

The V gene is TRBV7-2, the J gene TRBJ1-1, with a tentative D call TRBD1 (5 bases). The V gene lost 5 bases and the J gene lost 3 bases, with 10 bases spanning the gap. Germline values: CDR1 SGHTA, CDR2 FQGNSA. The CDR3 is 13 amino acids. CDR3: CASSVDSDTEAFF. In nucleotides, the CDR3 is TGTGCCAGCAGCGTCGACAGTGACACTGAAGCTTTCTTT.

The chain carries TRBV6-5 and TRBJ2-1; the match to TRBD2 covers 12 bases. The CDR3 consists of 15 residues. Trimming took 6 bases from V and 4 from J; bases not matched to a gene: 4. Germline CDR1 reads MNHEY; CDR2 reads SVGAGI. The CDR3 protein is CASRTSGSSYNEQFF. CDR3 in DNA: TGTGCCAGCAGGACTAGCGGGAGTTCTTACAATGAGCAGTTCTTC.

The genes are TRBV6-1 and TRBJ2-1; 13 bases are a match to TRBD2. Germline trimming cut 2 bases from V and 2 bases from J; bases unmatched to any gene: 3. The V gene's germline CDR1 is MNHNS and CDR2 SASEGT. The CDR3 has 17 amino acids. CDR3 DNA: TGTGCCAGCAGTGAACCCGGACTAGCGGGAGCCTACAATGAGCAGTTCTTC. Translating it yields CASSEPGLAGAYNEQFF.

The chain combines TRBV18 with TRBJ1-1, with 9 bases that match TRBD1. J gave up 3 bases and V 3 bases, and 5 bases lay outside the gene matches. CDR1 KGHSH and CDR2 LQKENI come from the germline V gene. The CDR3 is 15 amino acids. For the CDR3, the DNA is TGTGCCAGCTCACCCAAGAGGACAGGGGACACTGAAGCTTTCTTT. Amino acid sequence: CASSPKRTGDTEAFF.

The rearrangement joins TRBV4-2 to TRBJ1-1, with a tentative D call TRBD1 (6 bases). This CDR3 is built from 15 residues. In germline, CDR1 is LGHNA, CDR2 YNFKEQ. Between the trimmed V and J ends, which lost 1 base and 5 bases, there was a span of 14 bases. CDR3 DNA: TGTGCCAGCAGCCAAGGTCCAGGGGAGGGGACTGAAGCTTTCTTT. Encoded protein: CASSQGPGEGTEAFF.

V and J are TRBV28 and TRBJ1-2; 7 bases are a match to TRBD1. Germline lookup yields CDR1 MDHEN and CDR2 SYDVKM. The CDR3 runs to 14 residues. V dropped 5 bases and J dropped 4; count of bases not matched to a gene: 7. CDR3 loop: CASSDGTDIYGYTF. Here the CDR3 DNA reads TGTGCCAGCAGTGACGGGACAGACATCTATGGCTACACCTTC.

The V gene is TRBV9, the J gene TRBJ1-1; 8 nucleotides match TRBD1. The CDR3 sequence is 16 residues long. The V gene's germline CDR1 is SGDLS and CDR2 YYNGEE. V lost 0 bases and J lost 0; bases outside the gene matches: 4. Written as DNA, the CDR3 is TGTGCCAGCAGCGTAGCCCCAGGGGGCCTGAACACTGAAGCTTTCTTT. This translates into CASSVAPGGLNTEAFF.

This rearrangement joins TRBV30 to TRBJ1-6, with TRBD1 identical over 7 bases. The CDR3 is made up of 16 amino acids. V was clipped by 2 bases and J by 7 bases; unmatched bases: 11. CDR1 is GTSNPN, CDR2 SVGIG, per germline (reference sequence). CDR3 DNA sequence: TGTGCCTGGAGTACCCCGGGGCCAGGGGGAAATTCACCCCTCCACTTT. This encodes CAWSTPGPGGNSPLHF.

This sequence joins TRBV7-9 and TRBJ2-2; 8 bases map to TRBD2. CDR1 and CDR2 from the germline V gene are SEHNR and FQNEAQ (reference sequence). The CDR3 sequence is 17 residues long. V lost 7 bases, J lost 4 bases, and 14 bases stayed unmatched. CDR3: CASILAGGGSSTGELFF. In DNA, the CDR3 is TGTGCCAGCATTCTCGCCGGCGGGGGGTCGAGCACCGGGGAGCTGTTTTTT.

The CDR3 spells CASRNPGQPNEKLFF. As DNA, the CDR3 is TGTGCCAGCAGAAACCCGGGACAGCCTAATGAAAAACTGTTTTTT. This chain joins TRBV6-6 and TRBJ1-4; 7 nucleotides line up with TRBD1. The CDR3 consists of 15 residues. V was clipped by 6 bases and J by 3 bases; unmatched bases: 7. Germline CDR1 is MNHNY and CDR2 is SVGAGI (reference sequence).

This sequence joins TRBV19 and TRBJ2-2; possible D gene TRBD2, 7 bases. The germline V and J ends were trimmed by 6 bases and 3 bases, with 20 bases remaining between them. The germline CDR1 and CDR2 sequences are LNHDA and SQIVND (reference sequence). The CDR3 covers 17 residues. The CDR3 region has the DNA TGTGCCAGTAGCGAAGGGGGAGGGCCGATGGACACCGGGGAGCTGTTTTTT. This sequence encodes CASSEGGGPMDTGELFF. The variable domain in full, with the rest retrieved from reference TRBV19 and TRBJ2-2, is DGGITQSPKYLFRKEGQNVTLSCEQNLNHDAMYWYRQDPGQGLRLIYYSQIVNDFQKGDIAEGYSVSREKKESFPLTVTSAQKNPTAFYLCASSEGGGPMDTGELFFGEGSRLTVL.

This chain links TRBV27 with TRBJ1-1; D is perhaps TRBD1 (6 bases). V lost 0 bases and J 6 bases, leaving 8 bases between the germline ends. The CDR3 extends over 13 amino acids. CDR1 is MNHEY, CDR2 SMNVEV, per germline (reference sequence). The CDR3 DNA reads TGTGCCAGCAGTTTATCTTCAGGGGCTGAAGCTTTCTTT. It encodes CASSLSSGAEAFF.

The V and J genes are TRBV9 and TRBJ1-2; weak D call: TRBD1 (5 bases). This CDR3 contains 13 residues. CDR1 and CDR2 (germline): SGDLS, YYNGEE. V lost 4 bases to trimming and J lost 6 bases, with 13 bases between them. DNA for the CDR3: TGTGCCAGCAGCCTCGGGAGGGGAGATGGCTACACCTTC. Protein sequence: CASSLGRGDGYTF. Combining the CDR3 with reference TRBV9 and TRBJ1-2 gives the whole variable domain DSGVTQTPKHLITATGQRVTLRCSPRSGDLSVYWYQQSLDQGLQFLIQYYNGEERAKGNILERFSAQQFPDLHSELNLSSLELGDSALYFCASSLGRGDGYTFGSGTRLTVV.

The chain employs TRBV27 and TRBJ2-1; D is undetermined. This CDR3 has 13 residues. CDR1 MNHEY and CDR2 SMNVEV come from the germline V gene (reference sequence). The V and J ends lost 3 bases and 9 bases respectively, with 12 bases between them. The CDR3 region has the DNA TGTGCCAGCAGTTTTAGAGGTGGGTTTGAGCAGTTCTTC. Its translation: CASSFRGGFEQFF.

The rearrangement uses TRBV7-2 and TRBJ2-1; 13 bases fit TRBD2. Germline V CDR1 and CDR2: SGHTA, FQGNSA. V was pared by 5 bases and J by 6 bases, with 4 bases of the junction left unmatched. The CDR3 covers 15 residues. The CDR3 DNA follows: TGTGCCAGCAGCCCCAGGACTAGCGGGAGCAATGAGCAGTTCTTC. Its translation is CASSPRTSGSNEQFF.

This clone was found a few times. CDR3 bases: TGTGCTAGTGGTTCCTGGACCGGGGATGAGCAGTTCTTC. It translates to CASGSWTGDEQFF. This sequence joins TRBV12-5 and TRBJ2-1, with a weak D call TRBD2 (5 bases). The V end lost 4 bases, the J end lost 8 bases, and 12 bases lay between the germline ends. Germline loops: CDR1 LGHNT, CDR2 FRNRAP. The CDR3 covers 13 residues.

This clone occurred many times. This sequence joins TRBV9 and TRBJ2-3, with 7 bases matching TRBD2. V was clipped by 3 bases and J by 2 bases; unmatched bases: 12. The V gene's germline CDR1 is SGDLS and CDR2 YYNGEE. This CDR3 is 17 amino acids long. CDR3 sequence reads: CASSEGPSGALTDTQYF. Here the CDR3 DNA reads TGTGCCAGCAGCGAGGGGCCCAGCGGGGCCCTCACAGATACGCAGTATTTT.

This rearrangement joins TRBV11-2 to TRBJ2-4, with TRBD1 matching 10 bases. Trimming cost V 4 bases and J 3 bases; bases outside gene matches: 6. CDR1 is SGHAT, CDR2 FQNNGV, per germline. This CDR3 region has 16 residues. In DNA form, the CDR3 reads TGTGCCAGCAGCTCGGACAGGGGGTTGGTCAAAAACATTCAGTACTTC. Translation gives CASSSDRGLVKNIQYF.

This chain uses TRBV18 with TRBJ2-7; maybe TRBD1 (6 bases). CDR3 length: 13 residues. Trimming pared 5 bases from V and 4 bases from J, leaving 12 bases between. Germline CDR1 reads KGHSH; CDR2 reads LQKENI. The CDR3 nucleotides are TGTGCCAGCTCATCGACAGGAGAGTACGAGCAGTACTTC. Its protein product is CASSSTGEYEQYF.

This clone has a single count. The chain is built from TRBV29-1 and TRBJ2-7, with D perhaps TRBD1 (5 bases). The CDR3 length is 12 residues. The V end lost 3 bases, the J end lost 2 bases, and 8 bases lay between the germline ends. CDR1 SQVTM and CDR2 ANQGSEA come from the germline V gene. The CDR3 DNA reads TGCAGCGTTGACGCAGGGACCTACGAGCAGTACTTC. It translates to CSVDAGTYEQYF.